The 27 T cell receptor beta chains below all came from one sample that was sequenced in a study of technical replicates of blood from a handful of donors. Assay used: immunoSEQ multiplex PCR; TCRdb lists only in-frame clones, some missing. The sample contains some 66,000 clones, roughly 98% of which appear only once. What was sequenced was T cells isolated from PBMCs. These receptors originate from a human donor in good health.

This clone was found once. This chain links TRBV6-5 with TRBJ2-1; 14 bases agree with TRBD2. The trim removed 0 bases at V and 8 bases at J, leaving 3 bases unmatched. Germline V gene lookup returns CDR1 MNHEY and CDR2 SVGAGI. The CDR3 has 16 amino acids. This CDR3 is CASSYSTSGGGYEQFF. DNA of the CDR3: TGTGCCAGCAGTTACTCGACTAGCGGGGGGGGTTATGAGCAGTTCTTC.

The rearrangement joins TRBV29-1 to TRBJ2-1; maybe TRBD2 (6 bases). The CDR3 covers 15 residues. The V and J ends lost 3 bases and 3 bases respectively, with 15 bases between them. CDR1 and CDR2 (germline): SQVTM, ANQGSEA. The CDR3 reads CSVDGGRINYNEQFF. The CDR3 DNA reads as TGCAGCGTTGACGGGGGTAGAATCAACTACAATGAGCAGTTCTTC.

The V gene is TRBV5-1, the J gene TRBJ2-7; weak D call: TRBD2 (5 bases). Trimming removed 2 bases at V and 8 bases at J, with 17 bases between. The CDR3 runs 14 residues. Germline V gives CDR1 SGHRS, CDR2 YFSETQ. As DNA, the CDR3 is TGCGCCAGCAGCTTCGAGAGTCCCGAGGGCAAGCAGTACTTC. Encoded protein: CASSFESPEGKQYF.

The V gene is TRBV27, the J gene TRBJ2-5; D is possibly TRBD1 (5 bases). The CDR3 runs 16 residues. V lost 8 bases and J lost 0, with 19 bases in between. Germline CDR1 is MNHEY and CDR2 is SMNVEV (reference sequence). CDR3 sequence: CASGYPPQGHQETQYF. For the CDR3, the DNA is TGTGCCAGCGGCTACCCCCCCCAGGGTCACCAAGAGACCCAGTACTTC.

This chain links TRBV5-6 with TRBJ2-1; 9 bases line up with TRBD2. Losses at the gene ends were 4 bases for V and 10 bases for J; bases not matched to a gene: 6. Germline V gene data show CDR1 as SGHDT and CDR2 as YYEEEE. This CDR3 has 13 amino acids. The chain's CDR3 is CASSGSGLAEQFF. CDR3 DNA sequence: TGTGCCAGCAGCGGTTCGGGACTAGCCGAGCAGTTCTTC.

The V and J genes are TRBV2 and TRBJ2-3; possible D gene TRBD1, 6 bases. The germline V gene encodes CDR1 SNHLY and CDR2 FYNNEI. The CDR3 is 13 residues long. Trimming took off 7 bases at V and 6 bases at J, with 14 bases between the two ends. The DNA for the CDR3 is TGTGCCAGCATTGCAGGGGCGATGGATACGCAGTATTTT. Its protein is CASIAGAMDTQYF. The variable domain in full, with the rest retrieved from reference TRBV2 and TRBJ2-3, is EPEVTQTPSHQVTQMGQEVILRCVPISNHLYFYWYRQILGQKVEFLVSFYNNEISEKSEIFDDQFSVERPDGSNFTLKIRSTKLEDSAMYFCASIAGAMDTQYFGPGTRLTVL.

This clone occurred once. The chain employs TRBV4-1 and TRBJ1-2; 8 bases line up with TRBD1. The CDR3 length is 15 residues. V gave up 4 bases and J gave up 6 bases; unmatched junction bases: 10. Germline V lookup: CDR1 MGHRA, CDR2 YSYEKL. As DNA, the CDR3 is TGCGCCAGCAGCCTTGTTCGGACAGGGTCGAATGGCTACACCTTC. Its translation: CASSLVRTGSNGYTF.

The rearrangement uses TRBV7-6 and TRBJ2-1; the match to TRBD2 covers 7 bases. V lost 3 bases, J lost 10 bases, and 3 bases stayed unmatched. There are 12 residues in the CDR3. Germline loops: CDR1 SGHVS, CDR2 FNYEAQ. For the CDR3, the DNA is TGTGCCAGCAGCTTGGGACTACCGGAGCAGTTCTTC. This encodes CASSLGLPEQFF.

V usage is TRBV19 and J usage is TRBJ2-7; D possibly corresponds to TRBD1 (6 bases). The CDR3 covers 15 residues. From germline, CDR1 is LNHDA and CDR2 SQIVND (reference sequence). Between the trimmed V and J ends, which lost 4 bases and 4 bases, there was a span of 17 bases. CDR3 coding DNA: TGTGCCAGTAGTAGAAGACAGGATGGGAATTACGAGCAGTACTTC. The encoded protein is CASSRRQDGNYEQYF.

V usage is TRBV11-2 and J usage is TRBJ1-2; 7 bases align to TRBD1. Per the germline V gene, CDR1 is SGHAT and CDR2 is FQNNGV. This CDR3 contains 13 residues. Losses at the gene ends were 5 bases for V and 4 bases for J; bases not matched to a gene: 4. This CDR3 is CASSQGTVYGYTF. The DNA for the CDR3 is TGTGCCAGCAGCCAAGGGACAGTCTATGGCTACACCTTC.

The chain has TRBV19 and TRBJ2-3; TRBD2 matches at 10 bases. V lost 4 bases to trimming and J lost 4 bases; unmatched junction nucleotides: 5. The germline V gene encodes CDR1 LNHDA and CDR2 SQIVND (reference sequence). The CDR3 runs 15 residues. The CDR3 here is CASSRYSGRPDTQYF. Here the CDR3 DNA reads TGTGCCAGTAGTAGATATAGCGGGAGGCCAGATACGCAGTATTTT.

This sequence joins TRBV29-1 and TRBJ2-5; TRBD2 is a possible D gene (6 bases). The CDR3 length is 13 residues. Germline V gene sequence: CDR1 SQVTM, CDR2 ANQGSEA. V lost 4 bases and J 1 base, leaving 10 bases between the germline ends. CDR3 region: CSVAYSGQETQYF. The CDR3 DNA sequence: TGCAGCGTTGCATATAGCGGCCAAGAGACCCAGTACTTC.

Here the CDR3 DNA reads TGTGCCAGCAGTTACAACCGCGACAGTACTAACTATGGCTACACCTTC. Its protein is CASSYNRDSTNYGYTF. The chain has TRBV6-6 and TRBJ1-2; D perhaps matches TRBD1 (5 bases). Germline V gene data show CDR1 as MNHNY and CDR2 as SVGAGI (reference sequence). This CDR3 contains 16 residues. Trimming removed 2 bases from V and 0 bases from J, with 13 bases in between.

This clone has just one count. This chain connects TRBV27 to TRBJ2-2; 7 bases agree with TRBD1. Trimming cost V 6 bases and J 5 bases; bases outside gene matches: 3. Germline V gene sequence: CDR1 MNHEY, CDR2 SMNVEV (reference sequence). CDR3 length equals 13 residues. CDR3 amino acids: CASRLQGTGELFF. CDR3 DNA: TGTGCCAGCAGGCTACAGGGGACCGGGGAGCTGTTTTTT.

The chain employs TRBV4-2 and TRBJ2-1, with TRBD1 as a possible D gene (6 bases). Trimming removed 1 base from V and 8 bases from J, with 12 bases in between. CDR1 LGHNA and CDR2 YNFKEQ come from the germline V gene. There are 14 residues in the CDR3. The CDR3 sequence is CASSQVPGVDEQFF. For the CDR3, the DNA is TGTGCCAGCAGCCAAGTGCCAGGGGTCGATGAGCAGTTCTTC.

The chain joins TRBV6-1 to TRBJ2-5; D perhaps matches TRBD1 (6 bases). The CDR3 extends over 14 amino acids. In germline, CDR1 is MNHNS, CDR2 SASEGT. The ends were cut back, 4 bases at V and 0 bases at J, with 9 bases in the middle. Here the CDR3 reads CASSGQVDQETQYF. CDR3 DNA: TGTGCCAGCAGTGGACAGGTGGACCAAGAGACCCAGTACTTC.

The CDR3 reads CSAGQGAGKLFF. The CDR3 DNA reads TGCAGCGCCGGACAGGGGGCGGGAAAACTGTTTTTT. The chain links TRBV29-1 to TRBJ1-4; 11 bases are shared with TRBD1. The CDR3 has 12 residues. The junction had 5 bases not matched to a gene; V was cut back by 7 bases and J by 10 bases. Germline values: CDR1 SQVTM, CDR2 ANQGSEA.

The rearrangement uses TRBV4-1 and TRBJ1-5; no clear D. This CDR3 region has 13 residues. Germline lookup yields CDR1 MGHRA and CDR2 YSYEKL. The V end lost 4 bases, the J end lost 5 bases, and 9 bases lay between the germline ends. CDR3 sequence: CASSPISDQPQHF. The DNA of the CDR3 is TGCGCCAGCAGCCCGATCAGCGATCAGCCCCAGCATTTT.

The chain joins TRBV5-3 to TRBJ2-7; tentatively, D is TRBD2 (5 bases). TRBV5-3 has ORF status, its function being uncertain. Trimming left V 2 bases short and J 3 bases short, with 30 bases between. The length of the CDR3 is 20 residues. The CDR3 DNA reads TGTGCCAGAAGCTTTCTGAGGAACCCCAGCGCCGGAGAAGAGGGCTACGAGCAGTACTTC. Protein: CARSFLRNPSAGEEGYEQYF.

This chain joins TRBV18 and TRBJ2-7, with 8 bases fitting TRBD2. This CDR3 comprises 15 residues. The ends lost 3 bases at V and 1 base at J; junction bases unmatched: 5. The germline V gene has CDR1 KGHSH and CDR2 LQKENI. DNA for the CDR3: TGTGCCAGCTCACCGAGGAGCGGGAGTTCCTACGAGCAGTACTTC. Protein: CASSPRSGSSYEQYF.

This chain links TRBV7-9 with TRBJ2-7; D possibly corresponds to TRBD2 (6 bases). The CDR3 is 13 residues long. CDR1 and CDR2 (germline): SEHNR, FQNEAQ (reference sequence). The V end lost 8 bases, the J end lost 4 bases, and 15 bases lay between the germline ends. The CDR3 spells CASSRLGVYEQYF. CDR3 DNA: TGTGCCAGCTCCCGACTAGGGGTTTACGAGCAGTACTTC.

The chain carries TRBV5-8 and TRBJ2-5, with 12 bases lining up with TRBD2. This CDR3 contains 17 residues. Germline V gene sequence: CDR1 SGHTS, CDR2 YDEGEE. The V segment lost 2 bases and the J segment 5 bases; nucleotides outside the gene matches: 10. CDR3 protein: CASSLLKLAGGLETQYF. The DNA of the CDR3 is TGTGCCAGCAGCTTATTGAAGCTAGCGGGAGGGTTGGAGACCCAGTACTTC.

The chain is built from TRBV14 and TRBJ1-2; 7 nucleotides agree with TRBD1. The germline V gene has CDR1 SGHDN and CDR2 FVKESK. The CDR3 is 17 amino acids. J was trimmed by 1 base and V by 3 bases; bases with no gene match: 11. The CDR3 region is CASSHHPGTVLNYGYTF. The DNA of the CDR3 is TGTGCCAGCAGCCACCACCCCGGGACAGTACTTAACTATGGCTACACCTTC.

This clone came up once. This chain joins TRBV6-5 and TRBJ1-3; maybe TRBD1 (6 bases). Between the trimmed V and J ends, which lost 2 bases and 2 bases, there was a span of 10 bases. The CDR3 totals 15 residues. Germline V gene data show CDR1 as MNHEY and CDR2 as SVGAGI. The CDR3 nucleotides read TGTGCCAGCAGTTACCAGAGACAGGCTGGAAACACCATATATTTT. Its translation is CASSYQRQAGNTIYF.

This chain connects TRBV27 to TRBJ1-1; D perhaps matches TRBD1 (6 bases). Trimming took off 3 bases at V and 8 bases at J, with 13 bases between the two ends. CDR1 MNHEY and CDR2 SMNVEV come from the germline V gene (reference sequence). The CDR3 spans 13 residues. In DNA, the CDR3 is TGTGCCAGCAGTTTGTTGACAGGTTCCGAAGCTTTCTTT. Its translation: CASSLLTGSEAFF.

The V and J genes are TRBV7-8 and TRBJ2-1; D uncertain. Germline assignment: CDR1 SGHVS and CDR2 FQNEAQ. V lost 3 bases to trimming and J lost 4 bases, with 22 bases between them. The CDR3 is 18 amino acids. The CDR3: CASSFYMTPQLRYNEQFF. CDR3 in DNA: TGTGCCAGCAGCTTTTACATGACCCCCCAGTTGAGGTACAATGAGCAGTTCTTC. The complete variable domain, with remaining parts taken from reference TRBV7-8 and TRBJ2-1, reads GAGVSQSPRYKVAKRGQDVALRCDPISGHVSLFWYQQALGQGPEFLTYFQNEAQLDKSGLPSDRFFAERPEGSVSTLKIQRTQQEDSAVYLCASSFYMTPQLRYNEQFFGPGTRLTVL.

The V call is TRBV28, the J call TRBJ1-1; D is perhaps TRBD1 (5 bases). The CDR3 is made up of 12 amino acids. The germline V gene encodes CDR1 MDHEN and CDR2 SYDVKM. The V end lost 3 bases, the J end lost 4 bases, and 6 bases lay between the germline ends. CDR3 nucleotides: TGTGCCAGCAGTTTTAGGGGCACTGAAGCTTTCTTT. Protein product: CASSFRGTEAFF.